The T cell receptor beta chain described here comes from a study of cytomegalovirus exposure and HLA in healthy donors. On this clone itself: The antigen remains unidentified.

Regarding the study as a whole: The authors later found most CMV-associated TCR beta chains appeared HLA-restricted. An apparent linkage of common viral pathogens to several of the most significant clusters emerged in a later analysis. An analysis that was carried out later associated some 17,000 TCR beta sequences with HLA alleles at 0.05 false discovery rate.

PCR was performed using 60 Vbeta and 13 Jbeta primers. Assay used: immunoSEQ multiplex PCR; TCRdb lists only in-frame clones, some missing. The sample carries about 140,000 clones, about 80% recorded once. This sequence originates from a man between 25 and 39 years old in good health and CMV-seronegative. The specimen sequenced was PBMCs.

The CDR3 DNA is TGTGCCAGCAGCGTGAACAGGGGATCTGAAGCTTTCTTT. Protein: CASSVNRGSEAFF. The chain recombines TRBV5-8 with TRBJ1-1; 7 nucleotides line up with TRBD1. The junction had 6 bases not matched to a gene; V was cut back by 4 bases and J by 6 bases. This CDR3 has 13 amino acids. Per the germline V gene, CDR1 is SGHTS and CDR2 is YDEGEE. Looking up the rest from reference TRBV5-8 and TRBJ1-1 gives the full variable domain: EAGVTQSPTHLIKTRGQQATLRCSPISGHTSVYWYQQALGLGLQFLLWYDEGEERNRGNFPPRFSGRQFPNYSSELNVNALELEDSALYLCASSVNRGSEAFFGQGTRLTVV.